This TCR beta chain was sequenced during a study of blood T cell repertoires in COVID-19. Study summary: PBMCs, B-cell-depleted T cells, or T cells were the source of the cDNA or gDNA that made up the material.

Original processing methods: For nucleated cells, counts were estimated from reference gene primer amplification. TCRdb's copy holds only in-frame clones and misses some; the assay was immunoSEQ multiplex PCR. The DNA was the basis for D and trimming; V, J and clone size are from that table. The data contain roughly 250,000 clones, roughly 80% of them singletons. The source material was peripheral blood. This TCR came from a person between 65 and 79 years old with COVID-19, enrolled during active disease.

The CDR3 DNA reads TGTGCCAGCAGTGATCCAAGGACAGGAAATACGCAGTATTTT. Amino acids: CASSDPRTGNTQYF. The chain recombines TRBV28 with TRBJ2-3; the match to TRBD1 covers 7 bases. This CDR3 has 14 residues. Germline CDR1 and CDR2: MDHEN and SYDVKM. V was clipped by 5 bases and J by 7 bases; unmatched bases: 9.